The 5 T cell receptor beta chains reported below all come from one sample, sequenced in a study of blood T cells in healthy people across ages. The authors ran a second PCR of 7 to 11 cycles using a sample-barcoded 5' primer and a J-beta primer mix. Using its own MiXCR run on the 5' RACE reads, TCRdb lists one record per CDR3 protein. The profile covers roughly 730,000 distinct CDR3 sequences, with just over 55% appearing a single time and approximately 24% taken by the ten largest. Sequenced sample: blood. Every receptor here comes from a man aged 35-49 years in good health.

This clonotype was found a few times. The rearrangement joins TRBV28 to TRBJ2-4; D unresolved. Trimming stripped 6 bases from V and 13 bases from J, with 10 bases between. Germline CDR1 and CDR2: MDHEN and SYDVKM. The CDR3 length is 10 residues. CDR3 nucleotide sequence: TGTGCCAGCAGCTTGGACCAACAGTACTTC. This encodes CASSLDQQYF.

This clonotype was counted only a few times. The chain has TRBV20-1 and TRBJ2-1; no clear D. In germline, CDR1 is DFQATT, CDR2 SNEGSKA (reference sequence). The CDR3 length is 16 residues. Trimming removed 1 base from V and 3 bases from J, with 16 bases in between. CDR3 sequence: CSARGFTTIDYNEQFF. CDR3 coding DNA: TGCAGTGCTAGAGGTTTTACTACAATCGACTACAATGAGCAGTTCTTC.

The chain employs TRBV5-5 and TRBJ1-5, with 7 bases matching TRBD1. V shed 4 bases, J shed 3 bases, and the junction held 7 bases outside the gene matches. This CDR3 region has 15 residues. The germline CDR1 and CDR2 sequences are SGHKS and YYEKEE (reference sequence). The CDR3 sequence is CASSIDDRANQPQHF. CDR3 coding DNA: TGTGCCAGCAGCATAGATGACAGGGCCAATCAGCCCCAGCATTTT.

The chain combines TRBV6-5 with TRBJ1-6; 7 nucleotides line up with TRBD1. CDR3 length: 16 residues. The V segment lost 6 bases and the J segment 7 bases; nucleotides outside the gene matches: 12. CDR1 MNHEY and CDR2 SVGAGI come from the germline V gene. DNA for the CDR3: TGTGCCAGCAGCGGGGGGAACAGGGGCCCCAATTCACCCCTCCACTTT. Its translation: CASSGGNRGPNSPLHF.

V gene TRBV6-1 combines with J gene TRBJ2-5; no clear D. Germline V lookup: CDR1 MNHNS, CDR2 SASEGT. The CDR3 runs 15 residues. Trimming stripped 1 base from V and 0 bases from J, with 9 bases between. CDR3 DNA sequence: TGTGCCAGCAGTGAAGTAACGATGTACCAAGAGACCCAGTACTTC. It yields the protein CASSEVTMYQETQYF.